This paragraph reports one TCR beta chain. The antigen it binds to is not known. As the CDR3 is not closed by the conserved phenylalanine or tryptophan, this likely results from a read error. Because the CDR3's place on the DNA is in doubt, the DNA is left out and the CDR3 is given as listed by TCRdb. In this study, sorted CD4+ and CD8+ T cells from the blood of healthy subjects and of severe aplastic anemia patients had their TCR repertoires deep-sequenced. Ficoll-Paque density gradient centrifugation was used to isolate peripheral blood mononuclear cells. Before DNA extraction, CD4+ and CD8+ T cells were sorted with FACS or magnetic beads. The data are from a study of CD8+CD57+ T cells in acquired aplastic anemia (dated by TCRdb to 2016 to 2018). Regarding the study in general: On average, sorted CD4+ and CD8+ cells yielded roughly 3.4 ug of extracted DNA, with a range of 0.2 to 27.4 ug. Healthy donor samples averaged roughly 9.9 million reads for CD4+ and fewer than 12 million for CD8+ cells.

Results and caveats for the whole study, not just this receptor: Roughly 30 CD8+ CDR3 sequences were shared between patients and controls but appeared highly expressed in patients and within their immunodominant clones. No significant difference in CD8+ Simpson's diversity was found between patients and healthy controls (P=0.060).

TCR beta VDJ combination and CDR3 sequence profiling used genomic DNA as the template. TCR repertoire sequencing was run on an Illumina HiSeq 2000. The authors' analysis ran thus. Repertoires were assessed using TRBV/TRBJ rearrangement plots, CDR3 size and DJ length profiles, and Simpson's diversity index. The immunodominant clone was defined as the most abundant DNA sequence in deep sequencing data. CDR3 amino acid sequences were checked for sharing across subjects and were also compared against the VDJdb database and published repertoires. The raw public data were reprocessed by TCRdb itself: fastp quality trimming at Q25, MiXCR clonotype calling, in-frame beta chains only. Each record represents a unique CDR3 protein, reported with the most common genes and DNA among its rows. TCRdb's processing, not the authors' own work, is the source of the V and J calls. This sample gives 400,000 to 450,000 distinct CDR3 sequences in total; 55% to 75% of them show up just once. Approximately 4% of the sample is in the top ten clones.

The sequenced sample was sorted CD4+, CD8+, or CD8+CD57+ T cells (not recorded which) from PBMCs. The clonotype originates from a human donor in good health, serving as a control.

This receptor carries the CDR3 CARKSHGTRQRKT. Rearrangement joined TRBV7-6 to TRBJ1-6. The CDR3 spans 13 amino acids, including both terminal residues. As encoded in the germline V gene, CDR1 is SGHVS while CDR2 is FNYEAQ.